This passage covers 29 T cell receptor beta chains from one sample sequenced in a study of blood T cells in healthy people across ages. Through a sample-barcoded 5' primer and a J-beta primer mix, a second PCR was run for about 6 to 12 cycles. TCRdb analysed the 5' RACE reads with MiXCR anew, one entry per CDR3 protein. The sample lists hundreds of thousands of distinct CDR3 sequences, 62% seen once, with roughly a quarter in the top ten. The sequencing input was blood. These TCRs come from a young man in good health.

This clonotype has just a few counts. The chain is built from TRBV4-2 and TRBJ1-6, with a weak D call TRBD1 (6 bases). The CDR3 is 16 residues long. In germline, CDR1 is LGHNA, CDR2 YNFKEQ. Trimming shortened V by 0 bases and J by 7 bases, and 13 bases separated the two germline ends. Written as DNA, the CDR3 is TGTGCCAGCAGCCAAGATCTGGGAGGGGGGAATTCACCCCTCCACTTT. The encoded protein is CASSQDLGGGNSPLHF.

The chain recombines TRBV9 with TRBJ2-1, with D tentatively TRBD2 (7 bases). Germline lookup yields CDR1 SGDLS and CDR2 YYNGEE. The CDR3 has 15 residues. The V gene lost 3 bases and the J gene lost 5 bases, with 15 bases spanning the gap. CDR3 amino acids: CASSGGGGVHNEQFF. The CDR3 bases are TGTGCCAGCAGCGGCGGAGGGGGGGTCCACAATGAGCAGTTCTTC. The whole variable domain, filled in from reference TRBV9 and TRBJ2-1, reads DSGVTQTPKHLITATGQRVTLRCSPRSGDLSVYWYQQSLDQGLQFLIQYYNGEERAKGNILERFSAQQFPDLHSELNLSSLELGDSALYFCASSGGGGVHNEQFFGPGTRLTVL.

The CDR3 sequence: CAISTGQEFYGYTF. The CDR3 DNA is TGTGCCATCAGTACCGGTCAGGAATTCTATGGCTACACCTTC. The chain carries TRBV10-3 and TRBJ1-2; D is unclear. Germline V gene lookup returns CDR1 ENHRY and CDR2 SYGVKD. The V gene lost 5 bases and the J gene lost 4 bases, with 14 bases spanning the gap. The CDR3 runs 14 residues.

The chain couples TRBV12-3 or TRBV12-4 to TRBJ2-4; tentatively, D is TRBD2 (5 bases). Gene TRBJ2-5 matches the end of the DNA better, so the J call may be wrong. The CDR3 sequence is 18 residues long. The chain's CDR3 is CASSSPHRLEDEQETQYF. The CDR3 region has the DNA TGTGCCAGCAGTTCCCCACATCGACTGGAGGATGAACAAGAGACCCAGTACTTC.

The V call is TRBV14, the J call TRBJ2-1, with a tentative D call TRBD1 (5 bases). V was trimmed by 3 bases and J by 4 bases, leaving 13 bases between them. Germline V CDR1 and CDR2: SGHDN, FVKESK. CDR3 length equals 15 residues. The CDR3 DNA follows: TGTGCCAGCAGCCATCTCGACAGTGTATACAATGAGCAGTTCTTC. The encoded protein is CASSHLDSVYNEQFF.

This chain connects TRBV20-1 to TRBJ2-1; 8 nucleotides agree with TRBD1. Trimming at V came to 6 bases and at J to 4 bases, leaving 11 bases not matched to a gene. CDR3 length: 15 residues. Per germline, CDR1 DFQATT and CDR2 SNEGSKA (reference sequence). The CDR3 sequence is CSASSTGVGYNEQFF. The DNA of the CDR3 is TGCAGTGCCTCCTCGACAGGGGTAGGGTACAATGAGCAGTTCTTC.

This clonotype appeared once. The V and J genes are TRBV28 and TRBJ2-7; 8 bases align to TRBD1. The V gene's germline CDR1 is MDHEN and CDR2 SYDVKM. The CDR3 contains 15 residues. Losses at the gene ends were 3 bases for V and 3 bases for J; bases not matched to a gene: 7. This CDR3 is CASSFPGQGFYEQYF. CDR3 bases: TGTGCCAGCAGTTTTCCCGGACAGGGCTTCTACGAGCAGTACTTC.

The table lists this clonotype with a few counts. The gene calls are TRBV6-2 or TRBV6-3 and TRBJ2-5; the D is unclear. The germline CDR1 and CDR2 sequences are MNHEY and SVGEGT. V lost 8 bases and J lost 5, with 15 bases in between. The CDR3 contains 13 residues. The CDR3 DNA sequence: TGTGCCAGCCTTCCGTTTCCTGCGGAGACCCAGTACTTC. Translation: CASLPFPAETQYF.

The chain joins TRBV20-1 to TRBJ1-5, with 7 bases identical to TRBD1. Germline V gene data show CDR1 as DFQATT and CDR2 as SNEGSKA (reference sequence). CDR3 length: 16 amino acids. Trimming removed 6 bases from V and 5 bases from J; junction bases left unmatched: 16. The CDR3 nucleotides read TGCAGTGCGCAATTTTTCCAGGGGGTAGGCCATCAGCCCCAGCATTTT. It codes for CSAQFFQGVGHQPQHF.

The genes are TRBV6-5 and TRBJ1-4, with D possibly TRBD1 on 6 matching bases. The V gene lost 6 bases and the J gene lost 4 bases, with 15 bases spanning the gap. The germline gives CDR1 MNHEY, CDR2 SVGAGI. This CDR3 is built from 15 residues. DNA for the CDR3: TGTGCCAGCAGGCAGCAGGGGAAGAATAATGAAAAACTGTTTTTT. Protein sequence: CASRQQGKNNEKLFF.

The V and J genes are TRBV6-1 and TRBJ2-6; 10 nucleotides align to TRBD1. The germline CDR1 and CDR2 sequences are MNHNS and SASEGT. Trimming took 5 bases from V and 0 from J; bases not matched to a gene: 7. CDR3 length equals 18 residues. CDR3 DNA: TGTGCCAGCAGTCGTCGGGGGACAGGGGTCTCTGGGGCCAACGTCCTGACTTTC. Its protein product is CASSRRGTGVSGANVLTF.

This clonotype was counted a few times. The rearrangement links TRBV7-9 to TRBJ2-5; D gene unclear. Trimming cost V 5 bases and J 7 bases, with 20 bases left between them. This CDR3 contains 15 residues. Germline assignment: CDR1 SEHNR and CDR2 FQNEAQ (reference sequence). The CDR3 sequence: CASSLILTGSTTQYF. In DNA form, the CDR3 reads TGTGCCAGCAGCCTTATCCTCACCGGGTCTACGACCCAGTACTTC.

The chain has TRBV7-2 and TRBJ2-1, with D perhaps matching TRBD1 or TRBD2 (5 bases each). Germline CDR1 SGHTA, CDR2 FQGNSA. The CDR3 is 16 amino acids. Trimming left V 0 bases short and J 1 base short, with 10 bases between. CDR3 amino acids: CASSLAGTPSYNEQFF. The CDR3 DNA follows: TGTGCCAGCAGCTTAGCGGGGACCCCTTCCTACAATGAGCAGTTCTTC.

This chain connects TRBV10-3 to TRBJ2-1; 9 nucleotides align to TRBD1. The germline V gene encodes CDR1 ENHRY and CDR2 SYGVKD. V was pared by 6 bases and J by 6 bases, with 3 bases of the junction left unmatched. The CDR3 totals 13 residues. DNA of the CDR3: TGTGCCATCAGCCCGGGACAGGGCAATGAGCAGTTCTTC. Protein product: CAISPGQGNEQFF.

The DNA for the CDR3 is TGTGCTAGTGGTCCCCCAGATCAGCGGAGCCTTTCTCAGTACTTC. Its protein is CASGPPDQRSLSQYF. The chain carries TRBV12-5 and TRBJ2-5; D is possibly TRBD2 (5 bases). The CDR3 consists of 15 residues. The V gene's germline CDR1 is LGHNT and CDR2 FRNRAP. Trimming took 5 bases from V and 11 from J, leaving 24 bases between them. Using reference TRBV12-5 and TRBJ2-5 for the parts outside the CDR3, the full variable domain is DARVTQTPRHKVTEMGQEVTMRCQPILGHNTVFWYRQTMMQGLELLAYFRNRAPLDDSGMPKDRFSAEMPDATLATLKIQPSEPRDSAVYFCASGPPDQRSLSQYFGPGTRLLVL.

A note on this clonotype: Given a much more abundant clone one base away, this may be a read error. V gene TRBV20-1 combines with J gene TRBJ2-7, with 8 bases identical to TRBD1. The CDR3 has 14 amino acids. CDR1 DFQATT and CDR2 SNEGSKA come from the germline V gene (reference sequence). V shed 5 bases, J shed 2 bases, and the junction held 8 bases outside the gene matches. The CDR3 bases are TGCAGTGCTCTCCGGACAGGGCTACCCTACGAGCAGTACTTC. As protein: CSALRTGLPYEQYF.

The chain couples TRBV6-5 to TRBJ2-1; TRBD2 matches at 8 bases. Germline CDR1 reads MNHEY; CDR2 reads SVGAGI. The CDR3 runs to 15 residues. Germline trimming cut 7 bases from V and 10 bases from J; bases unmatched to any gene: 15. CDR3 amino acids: CASTPSSGGAREQFF. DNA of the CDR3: TGTGCCAGCACGCCCTCCTCGGGGGGGGCCAGGGAGCAGTTCTTC.

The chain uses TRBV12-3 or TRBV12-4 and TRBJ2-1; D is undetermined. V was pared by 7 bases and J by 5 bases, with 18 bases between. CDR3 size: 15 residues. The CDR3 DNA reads TGTGCCAGCATCACCATCGACGGCGGAAACAATGAGCAGTTCTTC. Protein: CASITIDGGNNEQFF.

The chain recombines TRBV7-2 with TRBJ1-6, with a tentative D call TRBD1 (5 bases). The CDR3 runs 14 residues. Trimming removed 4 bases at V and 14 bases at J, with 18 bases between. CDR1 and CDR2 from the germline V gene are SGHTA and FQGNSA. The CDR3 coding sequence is TGTGCCAGCAGCTCCGGGACTGTTGTTAGGTCCCTCCACTTT. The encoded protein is CASSSGTVVRSLHF.

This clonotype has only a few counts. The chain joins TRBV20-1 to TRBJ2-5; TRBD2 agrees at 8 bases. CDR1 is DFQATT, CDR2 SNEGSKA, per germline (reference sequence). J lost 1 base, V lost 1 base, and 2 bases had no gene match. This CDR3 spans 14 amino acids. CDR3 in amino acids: CSARVAGLQETQYF. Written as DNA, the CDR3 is TGCAGTGCTAGAGTAGCGGGGCTCCAAGAGACCCAGTACTTC.

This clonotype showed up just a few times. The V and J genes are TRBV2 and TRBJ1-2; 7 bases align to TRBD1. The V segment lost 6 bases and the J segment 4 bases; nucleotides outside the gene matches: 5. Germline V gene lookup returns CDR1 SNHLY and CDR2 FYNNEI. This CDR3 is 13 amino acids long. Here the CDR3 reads CASSTGQFYGYTF. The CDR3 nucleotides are TGTGCCAGCAGCACGGGACAGTTCTATGGCTACACCTTC.

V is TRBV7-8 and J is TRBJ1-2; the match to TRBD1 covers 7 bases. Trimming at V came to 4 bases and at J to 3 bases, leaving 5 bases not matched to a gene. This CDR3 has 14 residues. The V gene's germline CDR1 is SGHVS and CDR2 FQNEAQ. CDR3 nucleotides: TGTGCCAGCAGCTCCTCAGGGGGTTACTATGGCTACACCTTC. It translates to CASSSSGGYYGYTF.

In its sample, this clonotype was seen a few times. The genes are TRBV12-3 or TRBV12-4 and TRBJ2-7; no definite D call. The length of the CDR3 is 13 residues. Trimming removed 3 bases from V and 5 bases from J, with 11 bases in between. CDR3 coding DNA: TGTGCCAGCAGTTTTAGGTCAGTCCACGAGCAGTACTTC. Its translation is CASSFRSVHEQYF.

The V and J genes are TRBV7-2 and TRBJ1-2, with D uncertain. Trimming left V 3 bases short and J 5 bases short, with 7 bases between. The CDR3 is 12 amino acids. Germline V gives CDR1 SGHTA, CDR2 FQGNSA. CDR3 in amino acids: CASSFPGYGYTF. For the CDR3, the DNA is TGTGCCAGCAGCTTTCCCGGATATGGCTACACCTTC.

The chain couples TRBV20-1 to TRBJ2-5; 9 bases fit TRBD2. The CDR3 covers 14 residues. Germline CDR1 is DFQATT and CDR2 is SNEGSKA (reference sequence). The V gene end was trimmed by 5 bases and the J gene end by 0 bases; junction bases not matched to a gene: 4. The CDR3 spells CSAGSGGYQETQYF. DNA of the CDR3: TGCAGTGCTGGGAGCGGGGGGTACCAAGAGACCCAGTACTTC.

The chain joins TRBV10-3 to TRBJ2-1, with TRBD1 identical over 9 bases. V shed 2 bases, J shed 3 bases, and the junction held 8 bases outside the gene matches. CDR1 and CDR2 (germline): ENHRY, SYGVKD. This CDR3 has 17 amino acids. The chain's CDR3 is CAISEPTTGGRYNEQFF. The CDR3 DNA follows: TGTGCCATCAGTGAGCCTACGACAGGGGGTCGCTACAATGAGCAGTTCTTC.

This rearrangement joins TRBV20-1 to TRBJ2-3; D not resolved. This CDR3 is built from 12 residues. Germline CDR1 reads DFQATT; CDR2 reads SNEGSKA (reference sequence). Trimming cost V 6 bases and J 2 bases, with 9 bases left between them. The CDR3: CSAVDHTDTQYF. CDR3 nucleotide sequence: TGCAGTGCCGTGGACCACACAGATACGCAGTATTTT.

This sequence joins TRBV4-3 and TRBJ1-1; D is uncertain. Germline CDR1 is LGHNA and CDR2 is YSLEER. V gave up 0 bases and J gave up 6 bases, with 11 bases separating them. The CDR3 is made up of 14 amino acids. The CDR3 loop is CASSQDLTPAEAFF. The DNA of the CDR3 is TGCGCCAGCAGCCAAGATTTAACTCCCGCTGAAGCTTTCTTT.

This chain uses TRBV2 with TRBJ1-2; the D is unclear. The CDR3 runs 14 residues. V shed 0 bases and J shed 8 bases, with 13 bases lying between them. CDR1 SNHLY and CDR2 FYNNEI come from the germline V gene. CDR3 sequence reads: CASSEAGSSSGYTF. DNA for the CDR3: TGTGCCAGCAGTGAAGCAGGGTCCTCTTCCGGCTACACCTTC.